These 13 T cell receptor beta chains were sequenced from one sample in a study of blood T cell repertoires in COVID-19. Profiled with immunoSEQ multiplex PCR; TCRdb holds only in-frame clones, not every one. The data contain around 200,000 clones, around 80% of them singletons. Sequenced material: peripheral blood. The receptor source for this set is a woman over 75 with active or convalescent COVID-19.

CDR3 loop: CASSQEWARDRVYEQYF. As DNA, the CDR3 is TGTGCCAGCAGCCAAGAATGGGCACGGGACAGGGTTTACGAGCAGTACTTC. The chain has TRBV3-1 (or the pseudogene TRBV3-2) and TRBJ2-7; 9 bases are shared with TRBD1. The germline gives CDR1 LGHDT, CDR2 YNNKEL (reference sequence). The CDR3 sequence is 17 residues long. V was pared by 0 bases and J by 4 bases, with 10 bases of the junction left unmatched.

The chain carries TRBV11-2 and TRBJ2-7; TRBD1 aligns across 7 bases. Trimming cost V 1 base and J 6 bases; bases outside gene matches: 9. The CDR3 has 15 amino acids. Germline CDR1 SGHAT, CDR2 FQNNGV. The CDR3 reads CASSLGGQPSGEQYF. DNA for the CDR3: TGTGCCAGCAGCTTAGGGGGACAGCCGTCAGGCGAGCAGTACTTC.

The chain employs TRBV2 and TRBJ1-2; D might be TRBD1 (6 bases). The CDR3 contains 15 residues. Trimming stripped 7 bases from V and 0 bases from J, with 15 bases between. Looked up from germline, CDR1 is SNHLY and CDR2 is FYNNEI. CDR3 in DNA: TGTGCCAGCACTCTGTTAGGGGGTCCTAACTATGGCTACACCTTC. Protein: CASTLLGGPNYGYTF.

This chain uses TRBV4-1 with TRBJ2-3; 7 nucleotides agree with TRBD2. This CDR3 contains 16 residues. J lost 4 bases, V lost 1 base, and 8 bases had no gene match. The germline gives CDR1 MGHRA, CDR2 YSYEKL. CDR3 protein: CASSQGIVRGADTQYF. DNA for the CDR3: TGCGCCAGCAGCCAAGGGATTGTACGGGGGGCAGATACGCAGTATTTT.

This clone was seen more than once but under ten times. The chain carries TRBV2 and TRBJ2-7; no reliable D call. The CDR3 consists of 13 residues. Germline CDR1 reads SNHLY; CDR2 reads FYNNEI. V lost 7 bases and J 0 bases, leaving 10 bases between the germline ends. CDR3 region: CASTKADSYEQYF. The CDR3 DNA sequence: TGTGCCAGCACGAAGGCGGACTCCTACGAGCAGTACTTC.

In nucleotides, the CDR3 is TGCGCCAGCAGCCAAGAGGGACAGGTCAATCAGCCCCAGCATTTT. Encoded protein: CASSQEGQVNQPQHF. The chain has TRBV4-1 and TRBJ1-5, with 8 bases identical to TRBD1. The CDR3 contains 15 residues. CDR1 and CDR2 from the germline V gene are MGHRA and YSYEKL. V was clipped by 0 bases and J by 3 bases; unmatched bases: 1.

This clone has just a few counts. The V gene is TRBV6-5, the J gene TRBJ2-2; D gene uncertain. Germline V gives CDR1 MNHEY, CDR2 SVGAGI. Trimming took off 2 bases at V and 7 bases at J, with 11 bases between the two ends. This CDR3 spans 14 amino acids. CDR3 nucleotide sequence: TGTGCCAGCAGTTACACGGTGGGCAGCGGGGAGCTGTTTTTT. This encodes CASSYTVGSGELFF.

V usage is TRBV6-5 and J usage is TRBJ2-7; D may be TRBD1 (6 bases). The germline V gene encodes CDR1 MNHEY and CDR2 SVGAGI. V shed 5 bases and J shed 3 bases, with 11 bases lying between them. The length of the CDR3 is 13 residues. The CDR3 sequence is CASSHRVDYEQYF. The DNA for the CDR3 is TGTGCCAGCAGTCACAGGGTTGACTACGAGCAGTACTTC.

The chain has TRBV25-1 and TRBJ1-1; unclear D gene. The length of the CDR3 is 14 residues. V was pared by 3 bases and J by 5 bases, with 13 bases between. Germline assignment: CDR1 MGHDK and CDR2 SYGVNS. Here the CDR3 DNA reads TGTGCCAGCAGTGACCCTCGGCGGGGTACTGAAGCTTTCTTT. Residues: CASSDPRRGTEAFF.

The J gene is TRBJ1-3, the V gene TRBV29-1; 7 nucleotides agree with TRBD1. With V trimmed by 3 bases and J by 4 bases, 12 bases remained unmatched. CDR1 SQVTM and CDR2 ANQGSEA come from the germline V gene. The CDR3 has 16 residues. The CDR3 region is CSVETGTAARGNTIYF. DNA of the CDR3: TGCAGCGTTGAGACCGGGACAGCGGCAAGGGGAAACACCATATATTTT.

A few counts support this clone. The chain uses TRBV5-1 and TRBJ1-1; the D gene is possibly TRBD1 (5 bases). The germline V and J ends were trimmed by 1 base and 0 bases, with 7 bases remaining between them. Germline lookup yields CDR1 SGHRS and CDR2 YFSETQ. The CDR3 contains 14 residues. CDR3 DNA: TGCGCCAGCAGCTTGCGGACAATGAACACTGAAGCTTTCTTT. Translating it yields CASSLRTMNTEAFF.

This chain joins TRBV7-3 and TRBJ2-7; 9 bases agree with TRBD1. Germline V gene data show CDR1 as SGHTA and CDR2 as FQGTGA. The CDR3 has 16 amino acids. J lost 0 bases, V lost 5 bases, and 8 bases had no gene match. CDR3 bases: TGTGCCAGCAGCCCCCACGGGACAGGGAACTCCTACGAGCAGTACTTC. Its protein product is CASSPHGTGNSYEQYF. The whole variable domain, remainder taken from reference TRBV7-3 and TRBJ2-7, is GAGVSQTPSNKVTEKGKYVELRCDPISGHTALYWYRQSLGQGPEFLIYFQGTGAADDSGLPNDRFFAVRPEGSVSTLKIQRTERGDSAVYLCASSPHGTGNSYEQYFGPGTRLTVT.

CDR3 nucleotide sequence: TGCGCCAGCAGCCCGCAAACAACACCGGGACAGGAGCAGTTCTTC. It is translated as CASSPQTTPGQEQFF. V is TRBV5-1 and J is TRBJ2-1; TRBD1 aligns across 7 bases. The CDR3 sequence is 15 residues long. Germline CDR1 and CDR2: SGHRS and YFSETQ. V lost 4 bases and J lost 10; bases outside the gene matches: 14.